Many counts were recorded for the clone carrying this TCR beta chain. This entry comes from a study of blood T cells in healthy people across ages. Together with a sample-barcoded 5' primer, a J-beta primer mix was included in a second PCR lasting about 6 to 12 cycles. MiXCR was run by TCRdb on the 5' RACE reads, yielding one entry per CDR3 protein. The table includes hundreds of thousands of distinct CDR3 sequences, about 30% detected once. The CDR3 spans 15 residues. The V gene end was trimmed by 2 bases and the J gene end by 10 bases; junction bases not matched to a gene: 8. From germline, CDR1 is LNHNV and CDR2 YYDKDF (reference sequence).

Sequences were obtained from blood. This receptor was taken from an elderly woman in good health. The chain joins TRBV15 to TRBJ2-1, with 10 nucleotides matching TRBD2. In DNA form, the CDR3 reads TGTGCCACCAGCAGAAGCGGGGGGGCCGGGGAGGAGCAGTTCTTC. It translates to CATSRSGGAGEEQFF.